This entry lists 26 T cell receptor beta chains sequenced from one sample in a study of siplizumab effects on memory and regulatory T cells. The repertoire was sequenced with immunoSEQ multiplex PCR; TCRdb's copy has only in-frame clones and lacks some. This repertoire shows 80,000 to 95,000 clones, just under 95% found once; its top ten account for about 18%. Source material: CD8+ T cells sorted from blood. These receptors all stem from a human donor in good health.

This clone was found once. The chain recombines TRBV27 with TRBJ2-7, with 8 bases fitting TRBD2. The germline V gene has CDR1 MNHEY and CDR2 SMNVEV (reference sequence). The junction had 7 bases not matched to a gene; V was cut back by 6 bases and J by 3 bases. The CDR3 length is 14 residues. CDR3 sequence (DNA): TGTGCCAGCAGCGTGAGCGGGAGTGGCTACGAGCAGTACTTC. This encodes CASSVSGSGYEQYF.

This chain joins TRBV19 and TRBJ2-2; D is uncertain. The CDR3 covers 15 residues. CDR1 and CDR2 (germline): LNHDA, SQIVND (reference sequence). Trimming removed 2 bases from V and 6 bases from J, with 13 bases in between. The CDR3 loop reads CASSISSWISGELFF. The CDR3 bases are TGTGCCAGTAGTATATCGAGTTGGATATCCGGGGAGCTGTTTTTT.

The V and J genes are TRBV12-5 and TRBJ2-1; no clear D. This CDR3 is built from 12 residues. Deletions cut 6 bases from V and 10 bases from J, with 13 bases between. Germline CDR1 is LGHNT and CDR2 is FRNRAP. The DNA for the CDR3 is TGTGCTAGTGGCCCTTCCCCGTTGGAGCAGTTCTTC. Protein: CASGPSPLEQFF.

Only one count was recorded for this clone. The CDR3 loop reads CASTEGTSGTYEQYF. For the CDR3, the DNA is TGTGCCAGCACCGAAGGGACTAGCGGGACGTACGAGCAGTACTTC. The rearrangement joins TRBV6-1 to TRBJ2-7; TRBD2 matches at 13 bases. Germline V lookup: CDR1 MNHNS, CDR2 SASEGT. The CDR3 has 15 amino acids. V lost 7 bases and J lost 4; bases outside the gene matches: 7.

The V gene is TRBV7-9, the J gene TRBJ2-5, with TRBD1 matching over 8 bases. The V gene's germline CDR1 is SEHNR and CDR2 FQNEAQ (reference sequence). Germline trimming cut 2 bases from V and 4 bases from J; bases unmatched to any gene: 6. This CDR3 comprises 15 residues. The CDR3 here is CASSLWTGSGETQYF. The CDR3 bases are TGTGCCAGCAGCTTATGGACAGGGAGTGGAGAGACCCAGTACTTC.

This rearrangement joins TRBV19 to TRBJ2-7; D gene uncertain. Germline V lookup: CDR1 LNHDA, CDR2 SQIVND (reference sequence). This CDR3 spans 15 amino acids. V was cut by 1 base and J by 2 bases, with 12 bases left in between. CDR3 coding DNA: TGTGCCAGTAGTATAGGTGGCCTCTTCCCCTACGAGCAGTACTTC. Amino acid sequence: CASSIGGLFPYEQYF.

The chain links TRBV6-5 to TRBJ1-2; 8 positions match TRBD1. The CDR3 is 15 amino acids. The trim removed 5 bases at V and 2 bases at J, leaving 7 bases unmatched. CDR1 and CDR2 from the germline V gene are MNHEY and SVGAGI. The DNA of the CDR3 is TGTGCCAGCAGTATTGACAGGGGCCTAAACTATGGCTACACCTTC. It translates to CASSIDRGLNYGYTF.

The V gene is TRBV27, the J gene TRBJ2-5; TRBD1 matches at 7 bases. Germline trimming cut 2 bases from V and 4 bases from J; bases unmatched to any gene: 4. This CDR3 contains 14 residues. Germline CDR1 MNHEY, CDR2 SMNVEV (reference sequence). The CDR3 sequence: CASSLDRDGETQYF. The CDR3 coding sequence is TGTGCCAGCAGTTTAGACAGGGACGGAGAGACCCAGTACTTC.

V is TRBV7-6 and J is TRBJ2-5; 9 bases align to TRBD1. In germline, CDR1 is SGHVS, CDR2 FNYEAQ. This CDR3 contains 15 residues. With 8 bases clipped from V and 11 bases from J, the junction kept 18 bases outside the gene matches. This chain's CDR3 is CASSQGTGSYEEQYF. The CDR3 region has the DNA TGTGCCAGCTCGCAGGGGACAGGGTCCTACGAGGAGCAGTACTTC. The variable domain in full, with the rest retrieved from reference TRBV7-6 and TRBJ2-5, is GAGVSQSPRYKVTKRGQDVALRCDPISGHVSLYWYRQALGQGPEFLTYFNYEAQQDKSGLPNDRFSAERPEGSISTLTIQRTEQRDSAMYRCASSQGTGSYEEQYFGPGTRLLVL.

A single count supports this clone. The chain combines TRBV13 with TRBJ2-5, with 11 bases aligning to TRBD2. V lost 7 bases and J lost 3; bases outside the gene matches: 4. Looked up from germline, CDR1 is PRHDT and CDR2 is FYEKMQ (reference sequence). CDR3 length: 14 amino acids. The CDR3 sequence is CASTLAGGKETQYF. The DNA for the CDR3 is TGTGCCAGCACCCTAGCGGGAGGAAAAGAGACCCAGTACTTC. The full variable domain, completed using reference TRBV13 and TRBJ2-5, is AAGVIQSPRHLIKEKRETATLKCYPIPRHDTVYWYQQGPGQDPQFLISFYEKMQSDKGSIPDRFSAQQFSDYHSELNMSSLELGDSALYFCASTLAGGKETQYFGPGTRLLVL.

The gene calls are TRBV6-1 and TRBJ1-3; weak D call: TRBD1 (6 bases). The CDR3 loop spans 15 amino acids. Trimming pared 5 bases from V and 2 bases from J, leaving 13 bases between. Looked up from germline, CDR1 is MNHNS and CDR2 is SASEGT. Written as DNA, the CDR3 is TGTGCCAGCAGTCCACGGGACAACCCTGGAAACACCATATATTTT. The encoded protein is CASSPRDNPGNTIYF.

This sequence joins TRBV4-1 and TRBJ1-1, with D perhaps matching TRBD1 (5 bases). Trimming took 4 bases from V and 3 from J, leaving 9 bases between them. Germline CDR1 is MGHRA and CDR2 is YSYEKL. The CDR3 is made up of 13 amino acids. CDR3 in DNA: TGCGCCAGCAGCCTTAGGGGCGACACTGAAGCTTTCTTT. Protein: CASSLRGDTEAFF.

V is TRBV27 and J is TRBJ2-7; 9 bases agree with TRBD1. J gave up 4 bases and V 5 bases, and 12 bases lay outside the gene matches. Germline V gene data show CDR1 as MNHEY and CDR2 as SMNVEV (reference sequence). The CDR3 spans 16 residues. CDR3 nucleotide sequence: TGTGCCAGCAGTATCTCCGGGACAGGGTGGAATTACGAGCAGTACTTC. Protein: CASSISGTGWNYEQYF.

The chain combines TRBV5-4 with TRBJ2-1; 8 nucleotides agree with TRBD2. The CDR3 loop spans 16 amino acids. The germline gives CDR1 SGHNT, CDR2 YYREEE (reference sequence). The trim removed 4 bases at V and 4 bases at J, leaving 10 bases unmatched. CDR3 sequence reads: CASSPGGLAGYNEQFF. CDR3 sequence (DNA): TGTGCCAGCAGCCCCGGCGGGCTAGCGGGTTACAATGAGCAGTTCTTC.

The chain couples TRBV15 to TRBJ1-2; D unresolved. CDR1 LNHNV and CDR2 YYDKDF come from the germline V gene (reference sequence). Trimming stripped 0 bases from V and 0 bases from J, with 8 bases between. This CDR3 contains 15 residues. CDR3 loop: CATSRDTLTNYGYTF. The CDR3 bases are TGTGCCACCAGCAGAGATACACTGACTAACTATGGCTACACCTTC.

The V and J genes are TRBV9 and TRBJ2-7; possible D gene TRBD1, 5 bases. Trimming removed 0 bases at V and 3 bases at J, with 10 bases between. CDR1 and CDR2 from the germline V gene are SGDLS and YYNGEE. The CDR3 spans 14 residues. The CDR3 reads CASSVGFRDYEQYF. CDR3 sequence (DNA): TGTGCCAGCAGCGTAGGTTTCAGGGACTACGAGCAGTACTTC.

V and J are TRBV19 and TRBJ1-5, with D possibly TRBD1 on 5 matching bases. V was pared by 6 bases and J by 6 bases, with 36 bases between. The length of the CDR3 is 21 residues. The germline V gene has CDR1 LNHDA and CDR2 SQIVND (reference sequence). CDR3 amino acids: CASSNPEGDWGEATSVQPQHF. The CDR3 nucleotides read TGTGCCAGTAGCAATCCAGAAGGGGACTGGGGGGAAGCAACTAGCGTTCAGCCCCAGCATTTT.

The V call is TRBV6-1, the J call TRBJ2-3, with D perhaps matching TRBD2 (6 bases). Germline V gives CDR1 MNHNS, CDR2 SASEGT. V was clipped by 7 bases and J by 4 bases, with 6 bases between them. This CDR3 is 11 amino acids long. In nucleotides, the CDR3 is TGTGCCAGCACTAGCGCAGATACGCAGTATTTT. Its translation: CASTSADTQYF.

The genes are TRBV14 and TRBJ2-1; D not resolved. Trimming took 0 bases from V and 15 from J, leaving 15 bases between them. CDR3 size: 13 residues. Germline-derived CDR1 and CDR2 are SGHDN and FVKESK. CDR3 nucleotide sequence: TGTGCCAGCAGCCAAGAGCGAAAGGGTTTGTGGTTCTTC. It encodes CASSQERKGLWFF.

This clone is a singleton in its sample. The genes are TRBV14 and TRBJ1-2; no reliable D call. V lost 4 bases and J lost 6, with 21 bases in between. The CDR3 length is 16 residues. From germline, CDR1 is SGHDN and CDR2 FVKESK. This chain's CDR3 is CASSPFDGGHTDGYTF. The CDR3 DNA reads TGTGCCAGCAGCCCTTTCGACGGCGGGCACACGGATGGCTACACCTTC. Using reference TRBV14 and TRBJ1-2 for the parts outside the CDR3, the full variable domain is EAGVTQFPSHSVIEKGQTVTLRCDPISGHDNLYWYRRVMGKEIKFLLHFVKESKQDESGMPNNRFLAERTGGTYSTLKVQPAELEDSGVYFCASSPFDGGHTDGYTFGSGTRLTVV.

CDR3 sequence (DNA): TGTGCCAGCAGTTACGCAGGGAACGGGTATGGCTACACCTTC. Translation: CASSYAGNGYGYTF. This chain links TRBV6-5 with TRBJ1-2; possibly TRBD1 for D (5 bases). The CDR3 sequence is 14 residues long. V shed 2 bases and J shed 5 bases, with 12 bases lying between them. Germline values: CDR1 MNHEY, CDR2 SVGAGI.

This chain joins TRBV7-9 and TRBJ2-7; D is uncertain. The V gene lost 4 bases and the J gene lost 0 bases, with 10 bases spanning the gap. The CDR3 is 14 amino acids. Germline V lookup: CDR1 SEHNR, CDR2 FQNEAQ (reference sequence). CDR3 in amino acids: CASSWLGSSYEQYF. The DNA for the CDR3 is TGTGCCAGCAGCTGGCTAGGTAGCTCCTACGAGCAGTACTTC.

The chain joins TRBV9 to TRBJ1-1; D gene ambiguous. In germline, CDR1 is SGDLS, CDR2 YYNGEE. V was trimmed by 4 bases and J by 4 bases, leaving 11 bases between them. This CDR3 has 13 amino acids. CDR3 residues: CASSPGPSTEAFF. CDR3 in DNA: TGTGCCAGCAGCCCCGGGCCCAGCACTGAAGCTTTCTTT.

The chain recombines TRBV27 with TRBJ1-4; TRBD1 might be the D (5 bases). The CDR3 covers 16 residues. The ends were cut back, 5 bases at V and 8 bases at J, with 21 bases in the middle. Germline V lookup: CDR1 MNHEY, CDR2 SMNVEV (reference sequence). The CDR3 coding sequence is TGTGCCAGCAGTCCCAAAAACCCAGGGTATCGAGAAAAACTGTTTTTT. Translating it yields CASSPKNPGYREKLFF.

The CDR3 bases are TGCGCCAGCAGCCAAGGGCAGGACGAGCAGTACTTC. It translates to CASSQGQDEQYF. The rearrangement joins TRBV4-1 to TRBJ2-5; D unclear. The J call may not be correct, given that the DNA end is closer to TRBJ2-7. CDR1 and CDR2 from the germline V gene are MGHRA and YSYEKL. This CDR3 spans 12 amino acids.

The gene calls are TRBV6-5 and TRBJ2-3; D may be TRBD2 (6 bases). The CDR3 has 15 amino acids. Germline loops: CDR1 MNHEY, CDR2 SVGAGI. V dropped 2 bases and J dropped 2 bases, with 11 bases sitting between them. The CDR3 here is CASSYPGTFTDTQYF. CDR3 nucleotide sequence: TGTGCCAGCAGTTACCCTGGGACTTTCACAGATACGCAGTATTTT.